A single sample gave rise to the 5 T cell receptor beta chains below, sequenced in a study of cytomegalovirus exposure and HLA in healthy donors. This PCR relied on a set of 60 Vbeta primers and 13 Jbeta primers. Assay used: immunoSEQ multiplex PCR; TCRdb lists only in-frame clones, some missing. The sample lists around 92,000 clones; around 79% were seen once. Sequencing was carried out using PBMCs. The receptor source for this set is a female donor in good health and CMV-seropositive.

This chain uses TRBV6-5 with TRBJ1-2; tentatively, D is TRBD1 (5 bases). V was cut by 3 bases and J by 8 bases, with 16 bases left in between. Per the germline V gene, CDR1 is MNHEY and CDR2 is SVGAGI. The CDR3 extends over 14 amino acids. The CDR3 nucleotides are TGTGCCAGCAGTTATCTGAGGACAACAAAGGGCTACACCTTC. Residues: CASSYLRTTKGYTF.

Worth noting for this clone: Compared with germline, one end of the junction differs, possibly owing to a read error. The chain uses TRBV5-1 and TRBJ2-7; maybe TRBD2 (6 bases). This CDR3 contains 11 residues. Germline V lookup: CDR1 SGHRS, CDR2 YFSETQ. The CDR3, as DNA: TGCGCCAGCAGCTTGGCGGGACTGGTGGTCTTC. Translated: CASSLAGLVVF.

This chain links TRBV29-1 with TRBJ2-3; tentative D call: TRBD2 (6 bases). There are 14 residues in the CDR3. Trimming cost V 6 bases and J 5 bases, with 18 bases left between them. CDR1 is SQVTM, CDR2 ANQGSEA, per germline. The CDR3 reads CSVLLAGLEDTQYF. In DNA, the CDR3 is TGCAGCGTCTTACTGGCGGGGTTGGAAGATACGCAGTATTTT.

The V call is TRBV27, the J call TRBJ2-2; TRBD2 matches at 7 bases. This CDR3 contains 21 residues. The trim removed 2 bases at V and 1 base at J, leaving 19 bases unmatched. Germline V gene lookup returns CDR1 MNHEY and CDR2 SMNVEV (reference sequence). This CDR3 is CASSLRVGGRATHRNTGELFF. CDR3 sequence (DNA): TGTGCCAGCAGTTTAAGGGTCGGCGGGAGAGCCACTCACAGGAACACCGGGGAGCTGTTTTTT.

The V gene is TRBV12-5, the J gene TRBJ2-5; D might be TRBD2 (6 bases). Trimming pared 2 bases from V and 3 bases from J, leaving 13 bases between. Germline values: CDR1 LGHNT, CDR2 FRNRAP. The CDR3 has 15 amino acids. The CDR3 DNA reads TGTGCTAGTGGTTTGAGTCTAGCGCCTAAAGAGACCCAGTACTTC. Its protein product is CASGLSLAPKETQYF. Full variable domain (rest looked up from reference TRBV12-5 and TRBJ2-5): DARVTQTPRHKVTEMGQEVTMRCQPILGHNTVFWYRQTMMQGLELLAYFRNRAPLDDSGMPKDRFSAEMPDATLATLKIQPSEPRDSAVYFCASGLSLAPKETQYFGPGTRLLVL.